This entry concerns a single T cell receptor beta chain. The CDR3 covers 11 residues. V lost 8 bases to trimming and J lost 7 bases, with 9 bases between them. CDR1 MNHEY and CDR2 SVGAGI come from the germline V gene. As originally analysed: Researchers report that nucleated cell counts were estimated from reference gene primer amplification. Clones were sequenced by immunoSEQ multiplex PCR, and TCRdb holds only the in-frame ones, with some missing. Clonal size and the V and J genes are those of that table, whereas D and trimming came from the DNA. The sample includes about 220,000 clones, around 90% of them seen just once. These data are taken from a study of blood T cell repertoires in COVID-19. Study background: The United States, Italy and Spain supplied acute and convalescent COVID-19 samples.

The clonotype originates from a young man who had been exposed to COVID-19. Source material: PBMCs or T cells enriched from blood (not recorded which). The chain couples TRBV6-5 to TRBJ1-5; D gene unclear. CDR3 loop: CASGVKQPQHF. DNA for the CDR3: TGTGCCAGCGGAGTTAAGCAGCCCCAGCATTTT.